This record concerns one T cell receptor beta chain sequence. Its antigen is undetermined. Method: immunoSEQ multiplex PCR; TCRdb's copy keeps in-frame clones and lacks some. The sample yields about 140,000 clones, about 84% seen once. J was trimmed by 2 bases and V by 4 bases; bases with no gene match: 4. This CDR3 contains 15 residues. Germline V gene data show CDR1 as LGHNA and CDR2 as YNFKEQ. This sample stems from a study of cytotoxic CD8 clonotypes in ibrutinib-treated CLL. Study details: For this cohort, patients were around eleven relapsed/refractory and some 15 treatment-naive, while some 17 were IGHV unmutated. Study-wide results and caveats: At ibrutinib response, clonality increased, and at progression it declined back toward baseline. Baseline levels of clonality went above those of age-matched healthy donors and moved with circulating CD8+ T-cell counts.

Material: PBMCs, obtained after 36 months of ibrutinib treatment. This sequence joins TRBV4-2 and TRBJ1-3; 8 positions match TRBD1. The receptor's source is a human donor with chronic lymphocytic leukemia. CDR3 in DNA: TGTGCCAGCAGCCCCACGGACAGGGCTGGAAACACCATATATTTT. Residues: CASSPTDRAGNTIYF.